The rows below give T cell receptor beta chains drawn from one sample of a study of blood T cells in healthy people across ages. TCRdb passed the 5' RACE reads through MiXCR, listing each CDR3 protein once. The sample yields 600,000 to 850,000 distinct CDR3 sequences, 25% seen once. The same data also went into a second study, on T cells of mothers and their children.

Input material: blood. Receptor source: a boy younger than 18 in good health. The CDR3 runs from the conserved cysteine through the conserved F or W. The D gene is left open where the match is weak. A row's size may be missing; if present it is once, few, many or a size class.

TRBJ2-1	few	TRBD2	TRBV12-3/TRBV12-4	TGTGCCAGCAGTTTAGTCGGCGGGGGGAAAACCAATGAGCAGTTCTTC	CASSLVGGGKTNEQFF
TRBJ2-5	.	.	TRBV2	TGTGCCAGCAGTGCAAGTGACCAGTCGCAAGAGACCCAGTACTTC	CASSASDQSQETQYF
TRBJ2-7	many	TRBD2	TRBV28	TGTGCCAGCGTAAGCGGGAGGGGAGACTACGAGCAGTACTTC	CASVSGRGDYEQYF
TRBJ2-7	.	.	TRBV7-9	TGTGCCAGCAGCCCCGGGGTCGCGCCTTACGAGCAGTACTTC	CASSPGVAPYEQYF
TRBJ2-7	many	TRBD2	TRBV5-1	TGCGCCAGCAGCTTTAGGAGCGGGAGAGACTACGAGCAGTACTTC	CASSFRSGRDYEQYF
TRBJ2-7	few	.	TRBV29-1	TGCAGCGTATGGGACGACGAGCAGTACTTC	CSVWDDEQYF
TRBJ1-1	.	.	TRBV9	TGTGCCAGCAGCGTAGAAGATGATAGGTTCGGGACTGAAGCTTTCTTT	CASSVEDDRFGTEAFF
TRBJ2-5	few	TRBD2	TRBV24-1	TGTGCCACCAGTGACGACCTAGCGGGGGCGGGGGAGACCCAGTACTTC	CATSDDLAGAGETQYF
TRBJ1-3	few	.	TRBV6-5	TGTGCCAGCAGTCCGAGTTGGGGTCTCCGAAACACCATATATTTT	CASSPSWGLRNTIYF
TRBJ1-1	.	.	TRBV6-5	TGTGCCAGCAGTTACTCGGTGTCAGGGGTGCCTGAAGCTTTCTTT	CASSYSVSGVPEAFF
TRBJ2-1	few	TRBD2	TRBV25-1	TGTGCCAGCAGTGAATATGGACTAGCGGGGGGGCTATACAATGAGCAGTTCTTC	CASSEYGLAGGLYNEQFF
TRBJ2-1	.	.	TRBV6-5	TGTGCCAGCACCAATCAGGGGACCGCCCCTGAGCAGTTCTTC	CASTNQGTAPEQFF
TRBJ2-1	.	.	TRBV9	TGTGCCAGCAGCCCAGCTGAATCTATCCATGAGCAGTTCTTC	CASSPAESIHEQFF
TRBJ2-7	few	TRBD1	TRBV7-9	TGTGCCAGCAGGACCGGGACAGGGTACTACGAGCAGTACTTC	CASRTGTGYYEQYF
TRBJ2-3	few	TRBD2	TRBV4-2	TGTGCCAGCAGCCAACCTAGCGGAGACACAGATACGCAGTATTTT	CASSQPSGDTDTQYF
TRBJ2-1	once	.	TRBV3-1	TGTGCCAGCAGCCAAGGACACTCCAATGGGCAGTTCTTC	CASSQGHSNGQFF
TRBJ2-7	.	.	TRBV6-5	TGTGCCAGCAGTTACTCGAGACGGCAGGGATTCTACGAGCAGTACTTC	CASSYSRRQGFYEQYF
TRBJ2-7	.	.	TRBV2	TGTGCCACCCGACAGTCATACGAGCAGTACTTC	CATRQSYEQYF
TRBJ2-6	few	.	TRBV6-2/TRBV6-3	TGTGCCAGCAGTGCCGACAGTTCTGGGGCCAACGTCCTGACTTTC	CASSADSSGANVLTF
TRBJ2-7	few	TRBD1	TRBV4-3	TGCGCCAGCAGCCCCTACTCGACAGGGGAACAGAACGAGCAGTACTTC	CASSPYSTGEQNEQYF
TRBJ1-2	few	.	TRBV10-2	TGCGCCAGCAGTGAGATGGACATAAACCATGGCTACACCTTC	CASSEMDINHGYTF
TRBJ2-3	.	TRBD2	TRBV10-3	TGTGCCATCAGTGAGGCTAGCGGTCCCACAGATACGCAGTATTTT	CAISEASGPTDTQYF
TRBJ2-1	few	TRBD1	TRBV29-1	TGCAGCGTTGAAATCGGTTTTGACAGGGCCTACAATGAGCAGTTCTTC	CSVEIGFDRAYNEQFF
TRBJ1-4	.	.	TRBV6-5	TGTGCCAGCAGTAGATACAGGAGAGAAAAACTGTTTTTT	CASSRYRREKLFF
TRBJ2-5	.	.	TRBV20-1	TGCAGTGCCGACCGGGACCCCGGCACGGAGACCCAGTACTTC	CSADRDPGTETQYF
TRBJ2-3	.	.	TRBV7-8	TGTGCCAGCAGCGACTGGGGGGGCACAGATACGCAGTATTTT	CASSDWGGTDTQYF
TRBJ2-5	few	.	TRBV20-1	TGCAGTGCCTCCAGGGCACCGAGGGGGACCCAGTACTTC	CSASRAPRGTQYF
TRBJ2-1	few	.	TRBV3-1	TGTGCCAGCAGCCATGGCACCGGGGCAGGGGTAAGCAATGAGCAGTTCTTC	CASSHGTGAGVSNEQFF
TRBJ2-3	.	.	TRBV12-3/TRBV12-4	TGTGCCAGCAGGCTAGCGAGGGGGCTTGCGGATACGCAGTATTTT	CASRLARGLADTQYF
TRBJ1-3	few	.	TRBV4-3	TGCGCCAGCAGCCAAGATGTCAGCTCTGGAAACACCATATATTTT	CASSQDVSSGNTIYF
TRBJ2-6	.	TRBD1	TRBV7-2	TGTGCCAGCAGCTTATTGGGGACAGGGAGCTCTGGGGCCAACGTCCTGACTTTC	CASSLLGTGSSGANVLTF
TRBJ2-1	few	TRBD2	TRBV2	TGTGCTACCGGACTAGATATCGCCAATGAGCAGTTCTTC	CATGLDIANEQFF
TRBJ2-1	few	TRBD2	TRBV6-4	TGTGCCAGCAGTACTAGCGGGGGGGCCGGGTACAATGAGCAGTTCTTC	CASSTSGGAGYNEQFF
TRBJ1-1	.	TRBD1	TRBV29-1	TGCAGCGTTCGGGGACAGGGGGCGCTGGGGGCTTTCTTT	CSVRGQGALGAFF
TRBJ2-7	.	TRBD2	TRBV19	TGTGCCAGTAGTACCAGCGGGAGGGCCGCCGAGCAGTACTTC	CASSTSGRAAEQYF
TRBJ2-3	few	.	TRBV5-1	TGCGCCAGCAGCTTGGCCCCCGAACGAGATACGCAGTATTTT	CASSLAPERDTQYF
TRBJ2-3	few	TRBD2	TRBV7-2	TGTGCCAGCAGCACCGCGGGGGGGCCCACAGATACGCAGTATTTT	CASSTAGGPTDTQYF
TRBJ2-2	.	TRBD2	TRBV6-5	TGCGCCAGTCAAGCGGGGGGGCATACCGGGGAGCTGTTTTTT	CASQAGGHTGELFF
TRBJ1-1	.	TRBD1	TRBV20-1	TGCAGTGCTAGAGATCAGGGGGCGAACACTGAAGCTTTCTTT	CSARDQGANTEAFF
TRBJ2-7	.	.	TRBV4-3	TGCGCCAGCAGCCAAGATGGGGAACCAACCTACGAGCAGTACTTC	CASSQDGEPTYEQYF
TRBJ2-5	few	.	TRBV11-2	TGTGCCAGCAGCTTAGATCGGGCAGCAGAGACCCAGTACTTC	CASSLDRAAETQYF
TRBJ1-4	.	TRBD1	TRBV4-3	TGCGCCAGCAGCCAAGTAGGGGGGACAGGGATTGGTGAAAAACTGTTTTTT	CASSQVGGTGIGEKLFF
TRBJ2-7	.	.	TRBV7-8	TGTGCCAGCAGCAAAAGGACGGCCTACGAGCAGTACTTC	CASSKRTAYEQYF
TRBJ1-1	few	.	TRBV20-1	TGCAGTGCTAAGGGGCAGACTGAAGCTTTCTTT	CSAKGQTEAFF
TRBJ2-7	few	.	TRBV7-9	TGTGCCAGCAGCCCGCTTACCGGCTACGAGCAGTACTTC	CASSPLTGYEQYF
TRBJ1-1	.	.	TRBV27	TGTGCCAGCAGTTTAGGCCCCAGGGCCACTGAAGCTTTCTTT	CASSLGPRATEAFF
TRBJ1-1	once	TRBD1	TRBV24-1	TGTGCCACCAGTGTATCGACAGGGGGCTACACTGAAGCTTTCTTT	CATSVSTGGYTEAFF
TRBJ2-2	.	.	TRBV6-4	TGTGCCAGCAGTGACTCGATACCGGGACATGGGGAGCTGTTTTTT	CASSDSIPGHGELFF
TRBJ2-2	.	.	TRBV9	TGTGCCAGCAGCGTAGGTAGAGCCGGGGAGCTGTTTTTT	CASSVGRAGELFF
TRBJ2-3	few	.	TRBV18	TGTGCCAGCTCACCGACCGGGAACGCAGATACGCAGTATTTT	CASSPTGNADTQYF
TRBJ1-4	.	.	TRBV12-3/TRBV12-4	TGTGCCAGCGGTCTAATCGGGGGTCAGAGGGCAGAAAAACTGTTTTTT	CASGLIGGQRAEKLFF
TRBJ2-1	.	TRBD1	TRBV12-3/TRBV12-4	TGTGCCAGCAGACCCCCGACAGGGCGTCGCTACAATGAGCAGTTCTTC	CASRPPTGRRYNEQFF